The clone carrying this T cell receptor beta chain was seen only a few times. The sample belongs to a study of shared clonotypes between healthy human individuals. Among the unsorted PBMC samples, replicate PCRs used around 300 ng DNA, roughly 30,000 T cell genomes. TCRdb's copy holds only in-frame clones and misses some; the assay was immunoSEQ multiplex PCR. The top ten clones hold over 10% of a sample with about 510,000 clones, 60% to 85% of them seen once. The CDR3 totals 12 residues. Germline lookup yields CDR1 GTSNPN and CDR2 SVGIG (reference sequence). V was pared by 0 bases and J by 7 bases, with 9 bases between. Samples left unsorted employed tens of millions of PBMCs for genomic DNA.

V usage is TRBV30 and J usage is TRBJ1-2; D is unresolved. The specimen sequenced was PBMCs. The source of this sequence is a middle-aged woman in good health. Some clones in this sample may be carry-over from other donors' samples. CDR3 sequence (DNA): TGTGCCTGGAGTGTAACGGAATCTGGCTACACCTTC. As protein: CAWSVTESGYTF.